The clone carrying this T cell receptor beta chain occurred a few times. The target antigen is unknown. This CDR3 has 15 amino acids. The germline V gene encodes CDR1 SEHNR and CDR2 FQNEAQ (reference sequence). V was pared by 1 base and J by 4 bases, with 13 bases between. This specimen comes from a study of identical twins. A template switching step contributed a universal primer site, while unique molecular identifiers were present in the cDNA. TCRdb ran MiXCR on the 5' RACE reads and lists one entry per CDR3 protein. The sample yields some 200,000 distinct CDR3 sequences, about 7.5% seen once. Broader study findings: Part of the zero-insertion signal could reflect confounding by invariant MAIT and iNKT cells. Those out-of-frame alpha sequences shared by twins showed an excess of low generation probability.

The same sample was also studied in work on yellow fever vaccine responses in identical twins.

Sample: memory (CD45RO+) T cells sorted from blood. The TCR originated in a woman in her late teens or twenties in good health. The V call is TRBV7-9, the J call TRBJ2-5; D is uncertain. CDR3 DNA: TGTGCCAGCAGCTTAGAAGCTGGACCTCGAGAGACCCAGTACTTC. Amino acid sequence: CASSLEAGPRETQYF.